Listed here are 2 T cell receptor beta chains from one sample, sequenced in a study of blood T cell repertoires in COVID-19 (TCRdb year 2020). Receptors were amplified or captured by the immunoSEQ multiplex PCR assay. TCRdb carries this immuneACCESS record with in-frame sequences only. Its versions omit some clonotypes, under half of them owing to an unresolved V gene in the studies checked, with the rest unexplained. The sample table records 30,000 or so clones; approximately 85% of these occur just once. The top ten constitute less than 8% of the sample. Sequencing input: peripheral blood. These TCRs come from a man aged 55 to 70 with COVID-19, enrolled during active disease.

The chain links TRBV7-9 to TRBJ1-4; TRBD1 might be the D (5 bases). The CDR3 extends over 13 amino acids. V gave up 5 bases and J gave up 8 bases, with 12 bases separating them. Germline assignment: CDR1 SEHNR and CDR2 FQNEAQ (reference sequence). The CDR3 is CASSQDHREKLFF. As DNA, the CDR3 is TGTGCCAGCAGCCAAGATCACAGGGAAAAACTGTTTTTT.

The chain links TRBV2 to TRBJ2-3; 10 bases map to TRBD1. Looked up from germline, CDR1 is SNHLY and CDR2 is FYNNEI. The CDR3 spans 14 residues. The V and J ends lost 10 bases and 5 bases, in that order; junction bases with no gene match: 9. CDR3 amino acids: CATAGDRGRDTQYF. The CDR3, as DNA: TGTGCCACAGCAGGGGACAGGGGAAGAGATACGCAGTATTTT. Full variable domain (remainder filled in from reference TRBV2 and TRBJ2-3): EPEVTQTPSHQVTQMGQEVILRCVPISNHLYFYWYRQILGQKVEFLVSFYNNEISEKSEIFDDQFSVERPDGSNFTLKIRSTKLEDSAMYFCATAGDRGRDTQYFGPGTRLTVL.